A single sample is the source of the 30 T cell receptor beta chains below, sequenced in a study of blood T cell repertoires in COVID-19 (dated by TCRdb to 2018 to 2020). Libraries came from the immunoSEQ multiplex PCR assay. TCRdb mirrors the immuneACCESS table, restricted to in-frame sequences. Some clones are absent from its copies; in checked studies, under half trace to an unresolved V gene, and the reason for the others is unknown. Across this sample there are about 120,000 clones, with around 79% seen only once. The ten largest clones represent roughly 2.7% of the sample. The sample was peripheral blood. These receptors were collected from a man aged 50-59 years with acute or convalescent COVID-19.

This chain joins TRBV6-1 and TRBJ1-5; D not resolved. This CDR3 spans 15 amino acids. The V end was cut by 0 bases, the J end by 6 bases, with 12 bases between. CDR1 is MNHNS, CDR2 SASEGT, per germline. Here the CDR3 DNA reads TGTGCCAGCAGTGAAGCGGGCCTCCGGGGTCAGCCCCAGCATTTT. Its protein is CASSEAGLRGQPQHF.

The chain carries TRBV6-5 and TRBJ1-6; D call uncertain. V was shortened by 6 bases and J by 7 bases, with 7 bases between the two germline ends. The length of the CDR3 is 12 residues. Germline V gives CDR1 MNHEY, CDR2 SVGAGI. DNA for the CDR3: TGTGCCAGCAGCCACCAGAATTCACCCCTCCACTTT. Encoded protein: CASSHQNSPLHF.

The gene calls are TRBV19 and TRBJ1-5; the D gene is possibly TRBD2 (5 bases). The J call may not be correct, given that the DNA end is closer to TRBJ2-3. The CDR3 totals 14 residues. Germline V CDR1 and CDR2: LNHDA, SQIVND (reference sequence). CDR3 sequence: CASKTEPSNQPQYF. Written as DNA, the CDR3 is TGTGCCAGTAAGACGGAACCTAGCAATCAGCCCCAGTATTTT.

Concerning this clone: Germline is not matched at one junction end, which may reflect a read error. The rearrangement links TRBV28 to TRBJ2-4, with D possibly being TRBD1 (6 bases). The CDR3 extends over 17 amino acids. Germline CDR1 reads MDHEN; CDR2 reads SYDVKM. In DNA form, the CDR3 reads TGTGCCAACAGTTTATTGACAGGAGGTAAAGCCAAAAACATTCAGTACTTC. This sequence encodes CANSLLTGGKAKNIQYF.

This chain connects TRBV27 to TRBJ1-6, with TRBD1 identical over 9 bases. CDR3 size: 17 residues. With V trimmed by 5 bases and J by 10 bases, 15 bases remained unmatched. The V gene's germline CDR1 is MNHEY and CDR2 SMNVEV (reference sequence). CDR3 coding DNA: TGTGCCAGCAGTCCCGACCCTCAAGTGGGACAGGGATCACCCCTCCACTTT. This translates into CASSPDPQVGQGSPLHF.

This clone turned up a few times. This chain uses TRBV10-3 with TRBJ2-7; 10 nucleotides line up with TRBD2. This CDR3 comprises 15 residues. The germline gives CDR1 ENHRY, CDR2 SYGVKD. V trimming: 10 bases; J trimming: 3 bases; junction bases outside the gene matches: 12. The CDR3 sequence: CATAITSGDFYEQYF. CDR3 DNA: TGTGCCACCGCAATAACTAGCGGGGACTTCTACGAGCAGTACTTC.

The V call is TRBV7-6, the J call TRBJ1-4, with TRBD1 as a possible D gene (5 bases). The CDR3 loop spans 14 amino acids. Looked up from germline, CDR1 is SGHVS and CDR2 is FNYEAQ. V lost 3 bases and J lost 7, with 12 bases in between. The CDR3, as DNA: TGTGCCAGCAGCTTTGATAGGGACTTTGAAAAACTGTTTTTT. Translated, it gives CASSFDRDFEKLFF.

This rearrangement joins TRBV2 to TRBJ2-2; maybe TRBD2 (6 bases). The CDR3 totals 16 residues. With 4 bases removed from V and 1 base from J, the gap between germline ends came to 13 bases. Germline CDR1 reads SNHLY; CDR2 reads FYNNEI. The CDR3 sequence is CASSVRLAKNTGELFF. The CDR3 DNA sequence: TGTGCCAGCAGTGTTCGGCTAGCGAAGAACACCGGGGAGCTGTTTTTT.

For the CDR3, the DNA is TGTGCCAGCAGTCAAACCCCAGGGGCGGGCCCCCTCCACTTT. This codes for CASSQTPGAGPLHF. V usage is TRBV6-5 and J usage is TRBJ1-6, with D possibly TRBD1 on 6 matching bases. The germline V gene has CDR1 MNHEY and CDR2 SVGAGI. The CDR3 length is 14 residues. The ends were cut back, 5 bases at V and 13 bases at J, with 18 bases in the middle.

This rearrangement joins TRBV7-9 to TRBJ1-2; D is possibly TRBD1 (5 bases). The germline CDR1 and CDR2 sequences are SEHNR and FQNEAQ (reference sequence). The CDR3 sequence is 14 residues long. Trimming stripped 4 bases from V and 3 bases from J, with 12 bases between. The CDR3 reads CASSYPGGDYGYTF. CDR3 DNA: TGTGCCAGCAGCTACCCTGGGGGGGACTATGGCTACACCTTC. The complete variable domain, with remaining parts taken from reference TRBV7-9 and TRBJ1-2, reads DTGVSQNPRHKITKRGQNVTFRCDPISEHNRLYWYRQTLGQGPEFLTYFQNEAQLEKSRLLSDRFSAERPKGSFSTLEIQRTEQGDSAMYLCASSYPGGDYGYTFGSGTRLTVV.

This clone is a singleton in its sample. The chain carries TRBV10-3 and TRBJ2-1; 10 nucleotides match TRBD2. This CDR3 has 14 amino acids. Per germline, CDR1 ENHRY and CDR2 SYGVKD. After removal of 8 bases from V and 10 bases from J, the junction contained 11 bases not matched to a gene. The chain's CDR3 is CAIRSLAGEEEQFF. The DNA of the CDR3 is TGTGCCATCCGAAGCCTAGCGGGAGAAGAAGAGCAGTTCTTC.

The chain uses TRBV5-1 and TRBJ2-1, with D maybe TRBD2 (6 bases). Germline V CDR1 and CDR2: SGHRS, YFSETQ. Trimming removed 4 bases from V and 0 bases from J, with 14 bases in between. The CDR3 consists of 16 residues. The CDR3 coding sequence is TGCGCCAGCAGCCGGGGGTCCTTGAGCTCCTACAATGAGCAGTTCTTC. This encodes CASSRGSLSSYNEQFF.

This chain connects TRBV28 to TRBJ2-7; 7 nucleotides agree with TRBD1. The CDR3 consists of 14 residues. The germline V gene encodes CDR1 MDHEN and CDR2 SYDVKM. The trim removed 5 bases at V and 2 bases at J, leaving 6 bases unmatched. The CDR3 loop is CASSIGQDPYEQYF. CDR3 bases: TGTGCCAGCAGTATTGGACAGGACCCCTACGAGCAGTACTTC.

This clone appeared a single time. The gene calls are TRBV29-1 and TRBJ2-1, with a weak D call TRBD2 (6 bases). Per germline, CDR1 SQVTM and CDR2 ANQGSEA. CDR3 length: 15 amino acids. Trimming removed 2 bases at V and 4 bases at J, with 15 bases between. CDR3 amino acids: CSVERSGLSYNEQFF. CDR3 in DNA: TGCAGCGTTGAAAGGTCGGGACTTTCATACAATGAGCAGTTCTTC.

CDR3 in DNA: TGTGCCAGCAGCTTCGTGGGGGCCCAAGAGACCCAGTACTTC. Its protein is CASSFVGAQETQYF. This chain links TRBV5-6 with TRBJ2-5, with a tentative D call TRBD1 (6 bases). The CDR3 runs to 14 residues. The V gene lost 2 bases and the J gene lost 1 base, with 9 bases spanning the gap. CDR1 SGHDT and CDR2 YYEEEE come from the germline V gene.

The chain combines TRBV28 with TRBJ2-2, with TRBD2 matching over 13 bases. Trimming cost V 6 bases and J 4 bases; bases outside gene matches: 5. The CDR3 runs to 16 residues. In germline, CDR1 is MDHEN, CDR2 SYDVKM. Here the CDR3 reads CASRPGLAGITGELFF. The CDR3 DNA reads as TGTGCCAGCAGGCCGGGACTAGCGGGGATCACCGGGGAGCTGTTTTTT.

This CDR3 reads CASRWGQGANTGELFF. CDR3 sequence (DNA): TGTGCCAGCAGGTGGGGACAGGGTGCGAACACCGGGGAGCTGTTTTTT. The chain couples TRBV7-9 to TRBJ2-2; 9 bases are a match to TRBD1. J was trimmed by 0 bases and V by 6 bases; bases with no gene match: 5. The CDR3 has 16 residues. Germline V gene lookup returns CDR1 SEHNR and CDR2 FQNEAQ (reference sequence).

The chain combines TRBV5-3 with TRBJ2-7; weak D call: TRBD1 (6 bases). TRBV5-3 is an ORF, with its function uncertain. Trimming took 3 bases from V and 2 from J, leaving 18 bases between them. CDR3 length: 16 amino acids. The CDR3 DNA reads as TGTGCCAGAAGCTGCCTAATCGGACAGACTACCTACGAGCAGTACTTC. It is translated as CARSCLIGQTTYEQYF.

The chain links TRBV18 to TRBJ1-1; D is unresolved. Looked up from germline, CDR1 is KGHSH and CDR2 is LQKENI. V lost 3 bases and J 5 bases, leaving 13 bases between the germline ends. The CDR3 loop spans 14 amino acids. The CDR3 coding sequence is TGTGCCAGCTCACCCGAAGAGTCGGAGACTGAAGCTTTCTTT. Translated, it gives CASSPEESETEAFF.

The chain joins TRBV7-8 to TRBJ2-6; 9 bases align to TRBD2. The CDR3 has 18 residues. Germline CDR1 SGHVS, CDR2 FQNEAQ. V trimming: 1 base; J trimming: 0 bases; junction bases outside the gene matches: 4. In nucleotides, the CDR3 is TGTGCCAGCAGCTTAGTGCTAGCGGGATTCTCTGGGGCCAACGTCCTGACTTTC. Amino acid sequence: CASSLVLAGFSGANVLTF.

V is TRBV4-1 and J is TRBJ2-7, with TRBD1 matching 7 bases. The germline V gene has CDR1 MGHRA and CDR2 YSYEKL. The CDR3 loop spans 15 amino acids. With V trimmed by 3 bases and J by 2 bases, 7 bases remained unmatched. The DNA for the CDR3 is TGCGCCAGCAGCCAGGGACAGCAAACAACCTACGAGCAGTACTTC. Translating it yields CASSQGQQTTYEQYF.

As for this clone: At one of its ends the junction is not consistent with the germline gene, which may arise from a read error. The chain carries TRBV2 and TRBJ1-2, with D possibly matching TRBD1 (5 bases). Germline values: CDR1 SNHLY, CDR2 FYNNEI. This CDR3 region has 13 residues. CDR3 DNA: TGTGCCAGCAGTGACTCCGCGACAGTACATAGGATCTTC. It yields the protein CASSDSATVHRIF.

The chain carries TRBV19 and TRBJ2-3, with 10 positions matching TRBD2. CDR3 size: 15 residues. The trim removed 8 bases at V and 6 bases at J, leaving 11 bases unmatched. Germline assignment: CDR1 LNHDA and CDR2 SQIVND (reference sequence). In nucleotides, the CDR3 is TGTGCCAGTGGCAGCCAGCGGGGGGGCGGTGATACGCAGTATTTT. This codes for CASGSQRGGGDTQYF.

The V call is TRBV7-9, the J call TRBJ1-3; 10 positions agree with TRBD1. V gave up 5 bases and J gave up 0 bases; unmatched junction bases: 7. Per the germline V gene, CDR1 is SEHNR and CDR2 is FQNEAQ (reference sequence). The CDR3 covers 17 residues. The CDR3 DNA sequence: TGTGCCAGCAGCACACCGGGACAGGGGTTCTCTGGAAACACCATATATTTT. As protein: CASSTPGQGFSGNTIYF.

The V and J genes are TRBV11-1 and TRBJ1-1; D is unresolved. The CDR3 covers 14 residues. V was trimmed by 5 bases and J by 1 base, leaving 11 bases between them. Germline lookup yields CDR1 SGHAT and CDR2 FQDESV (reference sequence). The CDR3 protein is CASSLNPGNTEAFF. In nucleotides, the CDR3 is TGTGCCAGCAGCCTCAATCCGGGGAACACTGAAGCTTTCTTT. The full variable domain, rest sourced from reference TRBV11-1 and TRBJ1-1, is EAEVAQSPRYKITEKSQAVAFWCDPISGHATLYWYRQILGQGPELLVQFQDESVVDDSQLPKDRFSAERLKGVDSTLKIQPAELGDSAMYLCASSLNPGNTEAFFGQGTRLTVV.

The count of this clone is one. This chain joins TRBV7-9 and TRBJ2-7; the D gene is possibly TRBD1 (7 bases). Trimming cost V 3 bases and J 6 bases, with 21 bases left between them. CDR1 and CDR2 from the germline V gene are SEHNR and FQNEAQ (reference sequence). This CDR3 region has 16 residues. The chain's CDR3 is CASSLEGQPVWGEQYF. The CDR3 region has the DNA TGTGCCAGCAGCTTGGAGGGACAGCCCGTCTGGGGCGAGCAGTACTTC.

The CDR3 here is CASSQRRRQETQYF. The CDR3 nucleotides read TGCGCCAGCAGTCAACGACGGAGGCAAGAGACCCAGTACTTC. The chain combines TRBV23-1 with TRBJ2-5; the D gene is possibly TRBD2 (5 bases). TRBV23-1 is noted as an ORF with a role that remains uncertain. The CDR3 has 14 residues. With 2 bases removed from V and 2 bases from J, the gap between germline ends came to 9 bases.

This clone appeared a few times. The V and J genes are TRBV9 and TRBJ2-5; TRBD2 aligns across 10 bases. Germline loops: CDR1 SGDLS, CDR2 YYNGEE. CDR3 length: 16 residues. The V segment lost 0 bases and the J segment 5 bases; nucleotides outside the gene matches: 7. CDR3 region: CASSVGERGGLETQYF. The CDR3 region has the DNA TGTGCCAGCAGCGTAGGGGAGCGGGGGGGCTTGGAGACCCAGTACTTC.

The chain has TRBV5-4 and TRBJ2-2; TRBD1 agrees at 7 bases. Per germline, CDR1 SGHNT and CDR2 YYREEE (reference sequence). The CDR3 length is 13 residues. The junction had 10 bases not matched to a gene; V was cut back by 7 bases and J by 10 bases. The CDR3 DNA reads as TGTGCCAGCCGTCGGGACAGTAGAGCGGAGCTGTTTTTT. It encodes CASRRDSRAELFF. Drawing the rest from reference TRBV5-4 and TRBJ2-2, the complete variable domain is ETGVTQSPTHLIKTRGQQVTLRCSSQSGHNTVSWYQQALGQGPQFIFQYYREEENGRGNFPPRFSGLQFPNYSSELNVNALELDDSALYLCASRRDSRAELFFGEGSRLTVL.

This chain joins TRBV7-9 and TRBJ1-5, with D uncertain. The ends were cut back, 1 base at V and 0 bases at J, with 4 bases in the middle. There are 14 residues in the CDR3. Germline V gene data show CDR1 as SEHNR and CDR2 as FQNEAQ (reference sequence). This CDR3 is CASSLDSSNQPQHF. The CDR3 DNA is TGTGCCAGCAGCTTAGACAGTAGCAATCAGCCCCAGCATTTT.